This TCR beta chain is drawn from a study of naive and memory T cell subsets (dated by TCRdb to between 2016 and 2019). At the level of the whole study: The figure summarizing the skin biopsy and whole blood samples listed around 10 blood donors, 7 tuberculin skin test biopsies and 3 saline control biopsies. PCR2 was typically performed as a SYBR Green qPCR that was stopped at a set threshold, although end-point PCR (around 6 cycles) could be used instead for low-input samples.

The research as a whole found: The potential sensitivity of the RNA-based method to TCR transcript changes with T cell activation and differentiation was acknowledged.

The V and J ends are trimmed by 0 bases and 0 bases, leaving 11 bases between them. According to the germline V gene, CDR1 reads LGHNA and CDR2 reads YSLEER. Measured from the cysteine to the phenylalanine, the CDR3 is 16 residues long. The only DNA kept is the CDR3, 48 bases in frame from the first base. Libraries were constructed by 5' RACE. Four rounds of PCR, run with the SP2 primer together with nested alpha and beta constant region primers, were used to amplify the ligated cDNA. TCR RNA was reverse transcribed with SuperScript IV using alpha and beta constant region primers for the blood and skin samples. T4 RNA ligase 1 was used to ligate an oligonucleotide containing the Illumina SP2 primer and a UMI to the 3' end of the cDNA. The 12-nucleotide UMI was composed of two random hexamers separated by an eight-base spacer, which was included to prevent hairpin formation. From the second PCR onward, TCR alpha and beta chain libraries were processed separately and dual indexed for multiplexing. After pooling, the indexed libraries were analyzed by capillary electrophoresis and sequenced on either an Illumina MiSeq or NextSeq. PhiX DNA at 5-7% was spiked into libraries to increase base diversity and improve cluster recognition. The study's processing was this. Demultiplexor pulled UMIs out of read 2, joined the UMIs with the TCR sequence from read 1, and separated reads according to sample indices. Decombinator identified V and J genes and V-J junctions, assigning each TCR a five-part identifier including V and J deletions. UMIs were used by Collapsinator to correct sequencing errors and PCR amplification heterogeneity, so that a UMI-based abundance was obtained for each TCR. CDR3Translator turned identifiers into nucleotide sequence, translated the nucleotide sequence into amino acids, and pulled out CDR3 regions based on terminal motifs. After normalization to the amount of input RNA, error-corrected alpha and beta TCR counts from blood and skin were compared. Clones were called with MiXCR by TCRdb after fastp trimmed the public reads at Q25, and only in-frame beta chains were retained. Merged by CDR3 protein, the rows form single entries marked with the most common genes and DNA. In this record, the V and J calls reflect TCRdb's handling and not the investigators' own analysis. The sample profile shows around 56,000 distinct CDR3 sequences; under 10% of them were found once. Around a tenth of the sample is held by the ten biggest clonotypes.

The study reported a robust and sensitive protocol to amplify, sequence and analyze TCRs, based on 3' ligation of a UMI-containing oligonucleotide to TCR cDNA. For whole blood analysis, over 2 ml of peripheral blood was collected from healthy adult volunteers into Tempus tubes, and RNA was extracted following the manufacturer's instructions. Before reverse transcription, total RNA that had not been cell sorted was treated with RQ1 DNase, with a target input of about 1 to 1000 ng. Skin biopsy and whole blood libraries were made to test pipeline robustness in samples where T cells form a minority population. This clonotype was observed a few times. This receptor's antigen is unknown. No much larger clone is present one base from it, and per-base qualities are unavailable.

The sequence derives from a female donor in good health. The V and J genes are TRBV4-3 and TRBJ1-2; 6 matching bases give a weak D call of TRBD1. Read as DNA, the sequence is TGCGCCAGCAGCCAAGATATGGGGGCAGCTAACTATGGCTACACCTTC. It translates to CASSQDMGAANYGYTF.